These T cell receptor beta chains were read from a single sample in a study of blood T cell repertoires in COVID-19. The data were produced by immunoSEQ multiplex PCR, yet TCRdb's version contains in-frame clones alone and is incomplete. This sample has fewer than 350,000 clones, with around 88% found just once. Sample: PBMCs or T cells enriched from blood (not recorded which). The receptors were sampled from a woman in her thirties or forties who had recovered from COVID-19. The CDR3 runs from the conserved cysteine through the conserved F or W. A D gene is named only where the DNA matches it firmly. Not all rows give a size; the values are once, few, many and, for expanded clones, a class.

j_call: TRBJ1-1
clone_size: -
v_call: TRBV5-8
d_call: -
cdr3_aa: CAGKRGALVTEAFF
cdr3_nt: TGTGCCGGAAAGCGGGGGGCGCTGGTCACTGAAGCTTTCTTT

j_call: TRBJ1-3
clone_size: -
v_call: TRBV3-1/TRBV3-2
d_call: -
cdr3_aa: CASSPRGSGNTIYF
cdr3_nt: TGTGCCAGCAGCCCCAGGGGAAGTGGAAACACCATATATTTT

j_call: TRBJ2-1
clone_size: -
v_call: TRBV2
d_call: -
cdr3_aa: CASSLNQDYYNEQFF
cdr3_nt: TGTGCCAGCAGTCTTAACCAGGACTATTACAATGAGCAGTTCTTC

j_call: TRBJ2-7
clone_size: -
v_call: TRBV3-1/TRBV3-2
d_call: TRBD2
cdr3_aa: CASSQLAEYEQYF
cdr3_nt: TGTGCCAGCAGCCAACTAGCGGAGTACGAGCAGTACTTC

j_call: TRBJ1-4
clone_size: -
v_call: TRBV7-6
d_call: TRBD1
cdr3_aa: CASSARTGGNEKLFF
cdr3_nt: TGTGCCAGCAGCGCAAGGACAGGGGGCAATGAAAAACTGTTTTTT

j_call: TRBJ2-7
clone_size: -
v_call: TRBV6-5
d_call: TRBD1
cdr3_aa: CASSRGQGSEQYF
cdr3_nt: TGTGCCAGCAGCCGAGGACAGGGTAGCGAGCAGTACTTC

j_call: TRBJ1-6
clone_size: -
v_call: TRBV7-2
d_call: -
cdr3_aa: CASTRTVNSPLHF
cdr3_nt: TGTGCCAGCACACGGACAGTAAATTCACCCCTCCACTTT

j_call: TRBJ2-3
clone_size: -
v_call: TRBV7-2
d_call: -
cdr3_aa: CASSFSGPLTDTQYF
cdr3_nt: TGTGCCAGCAGCTTCAGTGGCCCTTTAACAGATACGCAGTATTTT

j_call: TRBJ1-3
clone_size: -
v_call: TRBV5-4
d_call: -
cdr3_aa: CASSLYGWGGRSGNTIYF
cdr3_nt: TGTGCCAGCAGCTTGTATGGTTGGGGGGGGCGCTCTGGAAACACCATATATTTT

j_call: TRBJ2-2
clone_size: -
v_call: TRBV18
d_call: -
cdr3_aa: CASSPSGNTGELFF
cdr3_nt: TGTGCCAGCTCACCCAGCGGGAACACCGGGGAGCTGTTTTTT

j_call: TRBJ1-4
clone_size: -
v_call: TRBV18
d_call: -
cdr3_aa: CASSPPPGTNEKLFF
cdr3_nt: TGTGCCAGCTCACCACCGCCAGGGACTAATGAAAAACTGTTTTTT

j_call: TRBJ2-2
clone_size: once
v_call: TRBV28
d_call: -
cdr3_aa: CASRPLGARTGELFF
cdr3_nt: TGTGCCAGCCGACCTTTAGGGGCGAGGACCGGGGAGCTGTTTTTT

j_call: TRBJ2-7
clone_size: -
v_call: TRBV4-2
d_call: -
cdr3_aa: CASSQDRRDYEQYF
cdr3_nt: TGTGCCAGCAGCCAAGATCGGCGGGACTACGAGCAGTACTTC

j_call: TRBJ2-7
clone_size: -
v_call: TRBV30
d_call: TRBD2
cdr3_aa: CAWEAGGSYEQYF
cdr3_nt: TGTGCCTGGGAAGCGGGAGGGTCCTACGAGCAGTACTTC

j_call: TRBJ2-7
clone_size: -
v_call: TRBV5-4
d_call: TRBD2
cdr3_aa: CASSLPSGRPTSREQYF
cdr3_nt: TGTGCCAGCAGCTTGCCTAGCGGGAGACCCACCAGTCGGGAGCAGTACTTC

j_call: TRBJ1-5
clone_size: -
v_call: TRBV4-1
d_call: TRBD1
cdr3_aa: CASSTYQGRGIQPQHF
cdr3_nt: TGCGCCAGCAGCACCTATCAGGGCAGGGGGATTCAGCCCCAGCATTTT